This T cell receptor (beta chain) emerged from a study of T cells after yellow fever vaccination. Whole-study results and caveats: Contaminants from the bulk population, in the form of abundant clonotypes, could be found in FACS-sorted repertoires.

TCRdb re-derived calls from the 5' RACE reads in MiXCR, one entry per CDR3 protein. The sample holds fewer than 350,000 distinct CDR3 sequences, around 3.6% seen once. This CDR3 spans 18 amino acids. In germline, CDR1 is KGHDR, CDR2 SFDVKD. Deletions cut 6 bases from V and 6 bases from J, with 26 bases between. With respect to this clonotype: Its antigen is not identified.

This specimen consisted of PBMCs, obtained on the day of the yellow fever booster vaccination. This chain joins TRBV24-1 and TRBJ1-3; D unresolved. The receptor comes from a man younger than 35 who received the YFV17D yellow fever vaccine. The CDR3 reads CATSTAPLRDPSENTIYF. CDR3 in DNA: TGTGCCACCAGTACTGCCCCATTACGGGATCCATCCGAAAACACCATATATTTT.